Listed below are T cell receptor beta chains from one sample, sequenced in a study of cytomegalovirus exposure and HLA in healthy donors. This table comes from immunoSEQ multiplex PCR, and its TCRdb copy is limited to in-frame clones, with some not included. The data contain roughly 120,000 clones, about three quarters of them singletons. The sequencing sample was made of PBMCs. Receptor source: a woman in her sixties or seventies in good health and CMV-seropositive. The CDR3 runs from the conserved cysteine through the conserved F or W. The order of the fields is clone size, V gene, J gene, D gene, CDR3 protein, CDR3 DNA. The D gene is left open where the match is weak. Clone size, where shown, is once, few, many, or a class for clones that have expanded.

few	TRBV10-1	TRBJ2-5	.	CASSDFEETQYF	TGCGCCAGCAGTGATTTCGAGGAGACCCAGTACTTC
.	TRBV5-6	TRBJ2-7	TRBD2	CASRGLAGGNEQYF	TGTGCCAGCAGGGGACTAGCGGGAGGGAACGAGCAGTACTTC
.	TRBV2	TRBJ1-5	TRBD1	CASRGQGGNQPQHF	TGTGCCAGCAGAGGCCAGGGGGGCAATCAGCCCCAGCATTTT
.	TRBV28	TRBJ2-1	.	CASRFRDSLTKQFF	TGTGCCAGCAGATTCCGGGACTCCCTCACGAAGCAGTTCTTC
few	TRBV9	TRBJ2-7	TRBD2	CASSVATTSGKVFYEQYF	TGTGCCAGCAGCGTAGCTACGACTAGCGGGAAGGTTTTCTACGAGCAGTACTTC
.	TRBV5-1	TRBJ2-5	TRBD2	CASSLTSGLREQYF	TGCGCCAGCAGCTTGACTAGCGGGCTACGGGAGCAGTACTTC
.	TRBV28	TRBJ2-2	.	CASSRRTDITGELFF	TGTGCCAGCAGTCGACGGACTGACATCACCGGGGAGCTGTTTTTT
.	TRBV10-3	TRBJ1-3	.	CAISESGGAANTIYF	TGTGCCATCAGTGAGTCCGGGGGGGCTGCCAACACCATATATTTT
.	TRBV19	TRBJ1-2	.	CASSIDRRDGYTF	TGTGCCAGTAGTATAGATCGGAGAGATGGCTACACCTTC
.	TRBV28	TRBJ1-2	TRBD1	CASSIRQGVGGYTF	TGTGCCAGCAGCATCCGACAGGGGGTAGGTGGCTACACCTTC
.	TRBV9	TRBJ1-1	.	CASSVGVSGVVEAFF	TGTGCCAGCAGCGTAGGAGTTTCAGGGGTGGTAGAAGCTTTCTTT
.	TRBV18	TRBJ1-2	TRBD1	CASSPPGQGAYGYTF	TGTGCCAGCTCACCACCCGGACAGGGTGCTTATGGCTACACCTTC
few	TRBV21-1	TRBJ1-1	.	CASSPRVGFSMNTEAFF	TGTGCCAGCAGCCCCCGAGTCGGTTTCTCAATGAACACTGAAGCTTTCTTT
.	TRBV7-9	TRBJ1-2	TRBD1	CASSRRGTGGRDGYTF	TGTGCCAGCAGCCGGCGGGGGACAGGGGGCCGTGATGGCTACACCTTC
.	TRBV7-2	TRBJ2-4	TRBD1	CASSSYNSGGHIQYF	TGTGCCAGCAGCTCTTATAACTCAGGGGGTCACATTCAGTACTTC
few	TRBV6-5	TRBJ1-3	.	CASTPGGNTIYF	TGTGCCAGCACACCGGGGGGAAACACCATATATTTT
.	TRBV15	TRBJ2-7	.	CATSRPGQGIGLAVSEQYF	TGTGCCACCAGCAGACCGGGACAGGGGATTGGACTAGCGGTAAGCGAGCAGTACTTC
.	TRBV2	TRBJ2-2	TRBD2	CASSLTSGMTGELFF	TGTGCCAGCAGCCTGACTAGCGGGATGACCGGGGAGCTGTTTTTT
.	TRBV28	TRBJ2-7	TRBD2	CASSRIRDGTSGSYEQYF	TGTGCCAGCAGTCGAATACGTGATGGGACTAGCGGCTCCTACGAGCAGTACTTC
few	TRBV18	TRBJ2-7	.	CASSLGGGFYYEQYF	TGTGCCAGCTCCCTAGGGGGGGGGTTCTACTACGAGCAGTACTTC
.	TRBV27	TRBJ2-7	.	CASRIMVASYEQYF	TGTGCCAGCAGAATTATGGTGGCCTCCTACGAGCAGTACTTC
.	TRBV5-1	TRBJ2-1	.	CASSLVAGREQFF	TGCGCCAGCAGCTTGGTAGCCGGCCGGGAGCAGTTCTTC
.	TRBV9	TRBJ2-1	.	CASSVRGLYNEQFF	TGTGCCAGCAGCGTACGAGGACTTTACAATGAGCAGTTCTTC
once	TRBV29-1	TRBJ2-5	.	CSVDAGNSETQYF	TGCAGCGTTGACGCAGGGAATTCGGAGACCCAGTACTTC
.	TRBV5-1	TRBJ2-1	.	CASSYIPDSYNEQFF	TGCGCCAGCAGTTATATTCCGGACAGCTACAATGAGCAGTTCTTC
.	TRBV5-1	TRBJ1-6	.	CASSLGAALNSPLHF	TGCGCCAGCAGCTTGGGGGCAGCCCTAAATTCACCCCTCCACTTT
.	TRBV7-9	TRBJ2-1	TRBD2	CASSSRDYSYNEQFF	TGTGCCAGCAGCTCCCGGGACTACTCCTACAATGAGCAGTTCTTC
.	TRBV5-1	TRBJ1-2	.	CASSPARGGLDYGYTF	TGCGCCAGCAGCCCCGCGCGGGGTGGGCTCGACTATGGCTACACCTTC
.	TRBV9	TRBJ1-4	.	CASTQGTTNEKLFF	TGTGCCAGCACCCAGGGTACTACTAATGAAAAACTGTTTTTT
.	TRBV28	TRBJ1-1	.	CASSFLSGGFNTEAFF	TGTGCCAGCAGTTTCCTCTCTGGAGGCTTTAACACTGAAGCTTTCTTT
.	TRBV28	TRBJ1-2	TRBD1	CASSTGTGNYGYTF	TGTGCCAGCAGTACCGGGACAGGGAACTATGGCTACACCTTC
.	TRBV18	TRBJ2-7	.	CASSPDWAMYEQYF	TGTGCCAGCTCACCGGACTGGGCGATGTACGAGCAGTACTTC
.	TRBV6-5	TRBJ1-1	.	CASSFDSGARTEAFF	TGTGCCAGCAGTTTCGACAGTGGGGCGCGGACTGAAGCTTTCTTT
.	TRBV7-2	TRBJ1-2	TRBD1	CASSWTGGGYTF	TGTGCCAGCAGCTGGACAGGGGGAGGCTACACCTTC
.	TRBV5-1	TRBJ2-7	.	CASRRAEGYEQYF	TGCGCCAGCAGGCGAGCGGAGGGATACGAGCAGTACTTC
once	TRBV7-9	TRBJ2-1	TRBD2	CASSIERGIEQFF	TGTGCCAGCAGTATCGAGCGGGGGATTGAGCAGTTCTTC
.	TRBV16	TRBJ2-3	.	CASSQLNPDTQYF	TGTGCCAGCAGCCAACTAAATCCAGATACGCAGTATTTT